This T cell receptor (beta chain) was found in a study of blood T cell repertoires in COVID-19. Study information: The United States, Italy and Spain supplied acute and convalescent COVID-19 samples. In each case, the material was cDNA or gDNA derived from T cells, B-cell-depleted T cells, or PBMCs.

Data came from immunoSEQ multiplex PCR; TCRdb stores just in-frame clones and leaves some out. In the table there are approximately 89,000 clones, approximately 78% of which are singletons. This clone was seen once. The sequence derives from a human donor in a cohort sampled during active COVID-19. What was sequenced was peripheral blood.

CDR3 amino acids: CASSPTGSNEQYF. Here the CDR3 DNA reads TGTGCCAGCAGCCCAACAGGGTCAAACGAGCAGTACTTC. The rearrangement links TRBV7-2 to TRBJ2-7, with D perhaps matching TRBD1 (6 bases). Germline assignment: CDR1 SGHTA and CDR2 FQGNSA. V lost 5 bases and J lost 5, with 13 bases in between. The CDR3 length is 13 residues. Full variable domain (missing parts from reference TRBV7-2 and TRBJ2-7): GAGVSQSPSNKVTEKGKDVELRCDPISGHTALYWYRQSLGQGLEFLIYFQGNSAPDKSGLPSDRFSAERTGGSVSTLTIQRTQQEDSAVYLCASSPTGSNEQYFGPGTRLTVT.